What follows are 25 T cell receptor beta chains derived from one specimen sequenced in a study of high-grade serous ovarian cancer treatment subgroups (dated by TCRdb to the early 2020s). Tumor samples were collected prior to definitive surgery or chemotherapy. Receptor amplification or capture employed the immunoSEQ multiplex PCR assay. As stored in TCRdb, this immuneACCESS dataset retains in-frame rearrangements with V and J assigned. A fraction of the clones does not appear; measured against another copy, unresolved V genes explain less than half of the discrepancy, and the remainder lacks a known reason. Present in this sample are around 27,000 clones, around 84% of which were seen just once. About 2.1% of the sample rests with the top ten. Sequenced sample: tumor tissue. Receptors originate from a human donor with high-grade serous ovarian cancer.

The V gene is TRBV9, the J gene TRBJ2-1; TRBD2 matches at 7 bases. CDR1 and CDR2 from the germline V gene are SGDLS and YYNGEE. The CDR3 length is 16 residues. V was pared by 3 bases and J by 8 bases, with 14 bases of the junction left unmatched. The CDR3 loop is CASSALASGGGHEQFF. The CDR3 nucleotides read TGTGCCAGCAGCGCCTTAGCTAGCGGCGGGGGTCATGAGCAGTTCTTC.

V is TRBV30 and J is TRBJ1-2; maybe TRBD1 (6 bases). This CDR3 contains 15 residues. The germline gives CDR1 GTSNPN, CDR2 SVGIG (reference sequence). V dropped 6 bases and J dropped 8 bases, with 25 bases sitting between them. This chain's CDR3 is CACRPPYRVPYGYTF. For the CDR3, the DNA is TGTGCCTGTCGCCCCCCCTACAGGGTACCATACGGCTACACCTTC.

The chain carries TRBV7-3 and TRBJ2-1, with 11 bases aligning to TRBD2. J lost 0 bases, V lost 0 bases, and 4 bases had no gene match. The germline V gene has CDR1 SGHTA and CDR2 FQGTGA. The CDR3 has 18 residues. The DNA of the CDR3 is TGTGCCAGCAGCTTAACAGGCCTAGCGGGAGGCTCCTACAATGAGCAGTTCTTC. This gives the protein CASSLTGLAGGSYNEQFF. Together with reference TRBV7-3 and TRBJ2-1, the CDR3 gives the full variable domain: GAGVSQTPSNKVTEKGKYVELRCDPISGHTALYWYRQSLGQGPEFLIYFQGTGAADDSGLPNDRFFAVRPEGSVSTLKIQRTERGDSAVYLCASSLTGLAGGSYNEQFFGPGTRLTVL.

This rearrangement joins TRBV11-2 to TRBJ1-4; D possibly corresponds to TRBD1 (5 bases). CDR3 length: 12 residues. V gave up 3 bases and J gave up 12 bases, with 11 bases separating them. Germline CDR1 is SGHAT and CDR2 is FQNNGV. CDR3 amino acids: CASSLVPGQLFF. DNA of the CDR3: TGTGCCAGCAGCTTGGTACCGGGACAACTGTTTTTT.

The chain has TRBV7-6 and TRBJ2-3; a weak D match, TRBD2 (5 bases). The CDR3 runs 13 residues. Germline V gene sequence: CDR1 SGHVS, CDR2 FNYEAQ. The V end lost 5 bases, the J end lost 7 bases, and 13 bases lay between the germline ends. CDR3 coding DNA: TGTGCCAGCAGCCCCCACCCCGGGAATACGCAGTATTTT. It yields the protein CASSPHPGNTQYF.

The chain employs TRBV13 and TRBJ2-1, with TRBD2 matching over 8 bases. Trimming cost V 3 bases and J 9 bases; bases outside gene matches: 7. This CDR3 is built from 14 residues. From germline, CDR1 is PRHDT and CDR2 FYEKMQ (reference sequence). The CDR3 is CASSFKAGEGEQFF. The CDR3 DNA is TGTGCCAGCAGCTTTAAAGCGGGAGAGGGTGAGCAGTTCTTC.

The chain couples TRBV10-2 to TRBJ1-5, with D possibly TRBD1 on 5 matching bases. The V end lost 7 bases, the J end lost 11 bases, and 18 bases lay between the germline ends. The CDR3 length is 13 residues. The germline V gene has CDR1 WSHSY and CDR2 SAAADI. The CDR3 coding sequence is TGCGCCAGCACGGACACTCCCGCCCTAGCCCAGCATTTT. Translating gives CASTDTPALAQHF.

The rearrangement links TRBV5-5 to TRBJ2-5; D is perhaps TRBD2 (5 bases). V shed 0 bases and J shed 5 bases, with 17 bases lying between them. Germline values: CDR1 SGHKS, CDR2 YYEKEE (reference sequence). The CDR3 loop spans 16 amino acids. The CDR3 nucleotides read TGTGCCAGCAGCTTGGGGGCCGGAGCGAGGGCGGAGACCCAGTACTTC. This gives the protein CASSLGAGARAETQYF.

This chain links TRBV28 with TRBJ1-2; no reliable D call. The germline V gene has CDR1 MDHEN and CDR2 SYDVKM. There are 13 residues in the CDR3. V dropped 10 bases and J dropped 2 bases, with 14 bases sitting between them. The CDR3 DNA sequence: TGTGCCATCCTCCCTGACGCGAACTATGGCTACACCTTC. It specifies CAILPDANYGYTF.

This clone has only one observation. The chain couples TRBV19 to TRBJ1-1; 9 bases fit TRBD1. Germline V lookup: CDR1 LNHDA, CDR2 SQIVND (reference sequence). V trimming: 0 bases; J trimming: 1 base; junction bases outside the gene matches: 3. The CDR3 runs to 16 residues. The CDR3 spells CASSIDGGQGNTEAFF. The DNA for the CDR3 is TGTGCCAGTAGTATAGATGGGGGACAGGGGAACACTGAAGCTTTCTTT.

V is TRBV7-6 and J is TRBJ1-1; the D is unclear. CDR3 size: 13 residues. V gave up 11 bases and J gave up 0 bases, with 13 bases separating them. The V gene's germline CDR1 is SGHVS and CDR2 FNYEAQ. CDR3: CAVGRELNTEAFF. CDR3 bases: TGTGCCGTTGGGCGGGAACTGAACACTGAAGCTTTCTTT.

The rearrangement joins TRBV6-1 to TRBJ2-2, with TRBD1 as a possible D gene (6 bases). Trimming shortened V by 6 bases and J by 6 bases, and 20 bases separated the two germline ends. The CDR3 covers 16 residues. The germline gives CDR1 MNHNS, CDR2 SASEGT. The CDR3 DNA reads TGTGCCAGCAGAGAACAGGGATCCCAGAAGTCCGGGGAGCTGTTTTTT. This translates into CASREQGSQKSGELFF.

The V and J genes are TRBV5-6 and TRBJ2-7; the D gene is possibly TRBD2 (6 bases). Germline CDR1 SGHDT, CDR2 YYEEEE. Trimming shortened V by 1 base and J by 2 bases, and 19 bases separated the two germline ends. The CDR3 covers 17 residues. The CDR3: CASSLRRSTGVPYEQYF. The CDR3, as DNA: TGTGCCAGCAGCTTGAGGAGGAGTACGGGAGTCCCCTACGAGCAGTACTTC.

The chain uses TRBV28 and TRBJ1-2; no clear D. This CDR3 spans 14 amino acids. Germline CDR1 MDHEN, CDR2 SYDVKM. With 5 bases removed from V and 4 bases from J, the gap between germline ends came to 14 bases. The CDR3 sequence is CASSIGKRPYGYTF. In nucleotides, the CDR3 is TGTGCCAGCAGTATAGGCAAGCGGCCCTATGGCTACACCTTC.

CDR3: CASSRFGQGLAGELFF. DNA for the CDR3: TGTGCCAGCAGCCGCTTTGGACAGGGGTTAGCCGGGGAGCTGTTTTTT. The chain uses TRBV11-2 and TRBJ2-2; the match to TRBD1 covers 9 bases. V dropped 5 bases and J dropped 6; count of bases not matched to a gene: 10. The germline V gene encodes CDR1 SGHAT and CDR2 FQNNGV. This CDR3 contains 16 residues.

The chain employs TRBV18 and TRBJ1-3; D is unclear. Per the germline V gene, CDR1 is KGHSH and CDR2 is LQKENI. This CDR3 spans 18 amino acids. Trimming left V 3 bases short and J 2 bases short, with 20 bases between. The CDR3 DNA reads TGTGCCAGCTCACCCACTCCCACCATGGGCAGGACTGGAAACACCATATATTTT. It codes for CASSPTPTMGRTGNTIYF. Complete variable domain (other parts from reference TRBV18 and TRBJ1-3): NAGVMQNPRHLVRRRGQEARLRCSPMKGHSHVYWYRQLPEEGLKFMVYLQKENIIDESGMPKERFSAEFPKEGPSILRIQQVVRGDSAAYFCASSPTPTMGRTGNTIYFGEGSWLTVV.

The chain carries TRBV29-1 and TRBJ2-5; D is unresolved. Germline V gene lookup returns CDR1 SQVTM and CDR2 ANQGSEA. Trimming removed 5 bases from V and 5 bases from J, with 12 bases in between. The CDR3 is made up of 12 amino acids. The CDR3 reads CSVRAVQETQYF. Here the CDR3 DNA reads TGCAGCGTTCGTGCCGTCCAGGAGACCCAGTACTTC.

The CDR3 DNA is TGTGCCAGTAGAGGAAAGAGATCTAACACCGGGGAGCTGTTTTTT. Protein product: CASRGKRSNTGELFF. The chain joins TRBV19 to TRBJ2-2; D not certain. The CDR3 totals 15 residues. Trimming cost V 6 bases and J 2 bases, with 13 bases left between them. Germline V gene data show CDR1 as LNHDA and CDR2 as SQIVND (reference sequence).

This chain links TRBV4-2 with TRBJ2-2; 8 nucleotides align to TRBD2. V dropped 1 base and J dropped 7; count of bases not matched to a gene: 8. CDR1 and CDR2 from the germline V gene are LGHNA and YNFKEQ. This CDR3 region has 16 residues. This CDR3 is CASSQASGRVFGELFF. CDR3 in DNA: TGTGCCAGCAGCCAAGCCAGCGGGAGAGTCTTCGGGGAGCTGTTTTTT.

V usage is TRBV19 and J usage is TRBJ2-1; D remains ambiguous. This CDR3 is 13 amino acids long. V was trimmed by 6 bases and J by 6 bases, leaving 12 bases between them. Germline loops: CDR1 LNHDA, CDR2 SQIVND (reference sequence). CDR3: CASRSSRFNEQFF. CDR3 DNA: TGTGCCAGTAGGTCTAGTCGTTTCAATGAGCAGTTCTTC.

This clone was recorded only once. The genes are TRBV2 and TRBJ2-4, with 11 bases aligning to TRBD2. Germline V lookup: CDR1 SNHLY, CDR2 FYNNEI. The CDR3 is 18 amino acids. Unmatched junction bases numbered 11, after V lost 7 bases and J lost 0 bases. CDR3 loop: CASTSLAGGSVAKNIQYF. The CDR3 DNA reads as TGTGCCAGCACCTCGTTAGCGGGAGGGTCCGTAGCCAAAAACATTCAGTACTTC.

CDR3 region: CASRPAGGRLETEAFF. Written as DNA, the CDR3 is TGTGCCAGCAGACCCGCGGGGGGGCGGTTGGAAACTGAAGCTTTCTTT. V gene TRBV6-4 combines with J gene TRBJ1-1; a possible D gene is TRBD1 (6 bases). Per the germline V gene, CDR1 is MRHNA and CDR2 is SNTAGT. V gave up 6 bases and J gave up 5 bases, with 22 bases separating them. The CDR3 runs 16 residues.

The chain employs TRBV28 and TRBJ2-4, with TRBD1 as a possible D gene (5 bases). This CDR3 contains 14 residues. The V and J ends lost 2 bases and 7 bases respectively, with 12 bases between them. CDR1 is MDHEN, CDR2 SYDVKM, per germline. The CDR3 DNA reads as TGTGCCAGCAGTTTAATTCCAGGGTCTAACATTCAGTACTTC. Protein product: CASSLIPGSNIQYF.

The chain couples TRBV9 to TRBJ2-3; 8 nucleotides line up with TRBD2. The CDR3 totals 18 residues. The J segment lost 2 bases and the V segment lost 3 bases, leaving 14 bases of the junction unmatched. In germline, CDR1 is SGDLS, CDR2 YYNGEE. CDR3 loop: CASSDLLGLAGFTDTQYF. CDR3 nucleotide sequence: TGTGCCAGCAGCGACCTCCTGGGGCTAGCGGGTTTCACAGATACGCAGTATTTT.

The chain carries TRBV19 and TRBJ2-7; 7 bases are a match to TRBD1. The CDR3 length is 13 residues. Germline V CDR1 and CDR2: LNHDA, SQIVND (reference sequence). V shed 4 bases and J 6 bases; nucleotides not matched to a gene: 6. CDR3 sequence: CASSTGTAAEQYF. The CDR3, as DNA: TGTGCCAGTAGTACCGGGACAGCCGCCGAGCAGTACTTC.